The clone carrying this T cell receptor (beta chain) was recorded once. The source of the sample is a study of blood T cell repertoires in COVID-19. Study-wide background: Specimens from acute and convalescent COVID-19 originated in the United States, Italy and Spain. The analysed material was cDNA or gDNA that came from T cells, B-cell-depleted T cells, or PBMCs.

This CDR3 contains 15 residues. With 5 bases clipped from V and 3 bases from J, the junction kept 8 bases outside the gene matches. Germline CDR1 and CDR2: SEHNR and FQNEAQ (reference sequence). Seattle's enrolled individuals joined amid active infection and were then monitored longitudinally. Per the original methods: By means of reference gene primer amplification, nucleated cell counts were estimated. TCRdb's table, derived via immunoSEQ multiplex PCR, lists solely in-frame clones and lacks some. V and J calls and clone size are as listed in that table; D and trimming were resolved from the DNA. The sample yields under 400,000 clones, approximately 88% seen once.

The V call is TRBV7-9, the J call TRBJ2-3; TRBD2 matches 7 bases. Sequencing used peripheral blood. The sequence derives from a woman younger than 45 with COVID-19, enrolled during active disease. CDR3: CASSPAVGGTDTQYF. The CDR3 coding sequence is TGTGCCAGCAGCCCCGCGGTCGGGGGGACAGATACGCAGTATTTT.